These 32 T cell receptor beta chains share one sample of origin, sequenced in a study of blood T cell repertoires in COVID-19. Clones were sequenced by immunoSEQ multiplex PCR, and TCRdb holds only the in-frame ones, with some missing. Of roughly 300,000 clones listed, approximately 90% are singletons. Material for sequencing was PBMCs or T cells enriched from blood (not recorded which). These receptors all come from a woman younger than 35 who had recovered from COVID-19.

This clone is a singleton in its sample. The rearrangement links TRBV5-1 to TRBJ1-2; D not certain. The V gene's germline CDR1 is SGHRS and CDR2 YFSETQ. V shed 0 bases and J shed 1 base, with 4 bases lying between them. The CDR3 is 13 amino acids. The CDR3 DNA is TGCGCCAGCAGCTTGGGGCATAACTATGGCTACACCTTC. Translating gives CASSLGHNYGYTF.

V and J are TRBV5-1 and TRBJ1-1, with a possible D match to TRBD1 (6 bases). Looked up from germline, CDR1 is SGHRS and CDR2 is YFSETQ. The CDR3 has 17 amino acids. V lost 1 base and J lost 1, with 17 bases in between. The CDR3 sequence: CASSLMGTSQGNTEAFF. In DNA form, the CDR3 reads TGCGCCAGCAGCTTGATGGGGACATCTCAAGGGAACACTGAAGCTTTCTTT.

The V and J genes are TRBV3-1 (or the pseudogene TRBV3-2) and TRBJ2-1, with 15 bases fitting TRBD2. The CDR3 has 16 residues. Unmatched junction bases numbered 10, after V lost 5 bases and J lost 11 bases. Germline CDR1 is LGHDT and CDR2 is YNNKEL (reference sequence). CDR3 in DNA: TGTGCCAGCAGCGACCTAGGACTAGCGGGAGGGTTCCAGCAGTTCTTC. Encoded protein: CASSDLGLAGGFQQFF.

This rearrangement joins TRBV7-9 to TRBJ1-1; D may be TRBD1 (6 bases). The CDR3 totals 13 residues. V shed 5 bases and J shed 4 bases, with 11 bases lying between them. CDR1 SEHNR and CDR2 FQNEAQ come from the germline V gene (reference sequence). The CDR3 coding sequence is TGTGCCAGCAGCCAAACAGGGAGCACTGAAGCTTTCTTT. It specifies CASSQTGSTEAFF.

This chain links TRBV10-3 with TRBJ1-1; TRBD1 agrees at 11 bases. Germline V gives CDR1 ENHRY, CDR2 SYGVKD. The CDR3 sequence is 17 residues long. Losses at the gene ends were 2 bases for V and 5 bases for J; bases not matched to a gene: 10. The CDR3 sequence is CAISELWTGGIRTEAFF. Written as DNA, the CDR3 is TGTGCCATCAGTGAGCTATGGACAGGGGGCATCAGAACTGAAGCTTTCTTT.

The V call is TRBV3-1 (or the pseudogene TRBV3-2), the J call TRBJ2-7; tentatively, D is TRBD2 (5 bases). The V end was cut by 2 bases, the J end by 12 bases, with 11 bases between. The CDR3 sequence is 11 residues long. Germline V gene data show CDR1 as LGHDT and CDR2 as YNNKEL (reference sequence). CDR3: CASSQRGFLYF. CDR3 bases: TGTGCCAGCAGCCAACGGGGTTTTTTGTACTTC.

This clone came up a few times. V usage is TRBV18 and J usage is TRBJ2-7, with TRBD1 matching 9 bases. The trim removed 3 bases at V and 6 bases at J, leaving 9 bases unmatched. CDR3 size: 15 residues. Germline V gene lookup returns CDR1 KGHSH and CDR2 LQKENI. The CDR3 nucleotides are TGTGCCAGCTCACCTGACGGGACAGGGTATAGCGAGCAGTACTTC. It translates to CASSPDGTGYSEQYF. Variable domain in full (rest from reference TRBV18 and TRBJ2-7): NAGVMQNPRHLVRRRGQEARLRCSPMKGHSHVYWYRQLPEEGLKFMVYLQKENIIDESGMPKERFSAEFPKEGPSILRIQQVVRGDSAAYFCASSPDGTGYSEQYFGPGTRLTVT.

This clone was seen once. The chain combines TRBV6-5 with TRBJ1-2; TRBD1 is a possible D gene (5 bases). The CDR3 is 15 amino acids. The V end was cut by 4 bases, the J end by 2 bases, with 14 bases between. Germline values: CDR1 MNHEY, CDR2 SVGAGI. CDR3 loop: CASSLGWGGNYGYTF. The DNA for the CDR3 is TGTGCCAGCAGTTTAGGGTGGGGGGGGAACTATGGCTACACCTTC.

CDR3 sequence: CASSKGANYEQYF. CDR3 in DNA: TGTGCCAGCAGCAAGGGGGCCAACTACGAGCAGTACTTC. This sequence joins TRBV6-5 and TRBJ2-7, with TRBD1 matching 7 bases. This CDR3 region has 13 residues. Per the germline V gene, CDR1 is MNHEY and CDR2 is SVGAGI. J gave up 3 bases and V 6 bases, and 5 bases lay outside the gene matches.

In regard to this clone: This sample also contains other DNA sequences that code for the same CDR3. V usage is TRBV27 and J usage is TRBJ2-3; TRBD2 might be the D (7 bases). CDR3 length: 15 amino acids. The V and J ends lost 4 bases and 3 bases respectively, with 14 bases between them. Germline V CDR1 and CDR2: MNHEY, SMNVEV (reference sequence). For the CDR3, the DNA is TGTGCCAGCAGTTCGAGGGGGGGTTGGACAGATACGCAGTATTTT. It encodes CASSSRGGWTDTQYF.

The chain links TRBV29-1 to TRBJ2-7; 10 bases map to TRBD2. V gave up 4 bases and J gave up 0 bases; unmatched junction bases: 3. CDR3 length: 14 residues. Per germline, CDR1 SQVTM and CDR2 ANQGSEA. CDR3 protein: CSVGTSGYSYEQYF. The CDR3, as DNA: TGCAGCGTTGGGACTAGCGGTTACTCCTACGAGCAGTACTTC.

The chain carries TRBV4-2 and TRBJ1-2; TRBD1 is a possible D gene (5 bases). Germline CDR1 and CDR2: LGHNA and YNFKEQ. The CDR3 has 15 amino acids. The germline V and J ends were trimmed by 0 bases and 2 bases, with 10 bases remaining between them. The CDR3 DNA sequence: TGTGCCAGCAGCCAAGATGCCCGGGGGAACTATGGCTACACCTTC. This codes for CASSQDARGNYGYTF.

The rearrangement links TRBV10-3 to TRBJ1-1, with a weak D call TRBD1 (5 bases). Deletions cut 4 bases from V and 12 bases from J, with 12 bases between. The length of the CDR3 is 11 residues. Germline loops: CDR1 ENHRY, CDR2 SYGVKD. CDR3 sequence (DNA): TGTGCCATCAGTGGAGGACAATTCACTTTCTTT. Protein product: CAISGGQFTFF.

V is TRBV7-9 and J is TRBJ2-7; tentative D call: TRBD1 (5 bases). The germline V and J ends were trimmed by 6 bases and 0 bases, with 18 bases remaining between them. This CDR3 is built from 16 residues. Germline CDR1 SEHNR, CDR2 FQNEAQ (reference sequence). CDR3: CASSPRESLLSYEQYF. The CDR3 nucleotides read TGTGCCAGCAGTCCCAGGGAAAGCCTTCTCTCCTACGAGCAGTACTTC.

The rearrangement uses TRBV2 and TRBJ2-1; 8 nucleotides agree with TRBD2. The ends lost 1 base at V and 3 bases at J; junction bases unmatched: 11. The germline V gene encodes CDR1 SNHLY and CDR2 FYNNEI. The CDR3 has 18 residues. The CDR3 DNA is TGTGCCAGCAGTGAAGGGTCGGGGGGGCTAGCCGTCTACAATGAGCAGTTCTTC. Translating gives CASSEGSGGLAVYNEQFF.

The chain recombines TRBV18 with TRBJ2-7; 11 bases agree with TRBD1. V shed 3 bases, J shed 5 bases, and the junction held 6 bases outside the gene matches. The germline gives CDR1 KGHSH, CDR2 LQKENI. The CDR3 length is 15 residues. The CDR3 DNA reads TGTGCCAGCTCACCCGGACAGGGGGCTAGCCACGAGCAGTACTTC. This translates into CASSPGQGASHEQYF.

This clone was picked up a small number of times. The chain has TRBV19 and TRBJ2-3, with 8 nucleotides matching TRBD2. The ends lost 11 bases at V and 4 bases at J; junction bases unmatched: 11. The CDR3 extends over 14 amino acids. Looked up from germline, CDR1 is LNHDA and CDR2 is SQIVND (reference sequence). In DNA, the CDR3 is TGTGCCGCAACGACGGGAGGGGATCCAGATACGCAGTATTTT. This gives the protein CAATTGGDPDTQYF.

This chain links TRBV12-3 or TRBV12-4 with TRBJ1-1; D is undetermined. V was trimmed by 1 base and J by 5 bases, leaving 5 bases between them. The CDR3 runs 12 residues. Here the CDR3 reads CASSLVRTEAFF. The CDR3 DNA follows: TGTGCCAGCAGTTTAGTGAGGACTGAAGCTTTCTTT.

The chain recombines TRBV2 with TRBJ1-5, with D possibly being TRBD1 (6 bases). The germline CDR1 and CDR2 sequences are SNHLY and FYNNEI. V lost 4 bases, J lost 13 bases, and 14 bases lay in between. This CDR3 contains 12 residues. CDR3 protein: CASSVKGVGQHF. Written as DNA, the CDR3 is TGTGCCAGCAGTGTAAAGGGGGTCGGTCAGCATTTT. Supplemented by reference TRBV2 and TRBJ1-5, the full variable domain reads EPEVTQTPSHQVTQMGQEVILRCVPISNHLYFYWYRQILGQKVEFLVSFYNNEISEKSEIFDDQFSVERPDGSNFTLKIRSTKLEDSAMYFCASSVKGVGQHFGDGTRLSIL.

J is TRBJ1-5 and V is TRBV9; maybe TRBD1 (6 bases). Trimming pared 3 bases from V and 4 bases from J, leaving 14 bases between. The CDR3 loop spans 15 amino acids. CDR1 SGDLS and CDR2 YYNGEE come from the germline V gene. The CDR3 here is CASSADPGVNQPQHF. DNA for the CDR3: TGTGCCAGCAGCGCTGATCCAGGGGTGAATCAGCCCCAGCATTTT.

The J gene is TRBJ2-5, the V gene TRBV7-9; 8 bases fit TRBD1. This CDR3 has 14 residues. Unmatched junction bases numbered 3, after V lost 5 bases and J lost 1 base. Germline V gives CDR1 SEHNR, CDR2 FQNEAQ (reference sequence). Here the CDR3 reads CASSRTGPQETQYF. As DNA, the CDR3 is TGTGCCAGCAGCAGGACAGGGCCCCAAGAGACCCAGTACTTC.

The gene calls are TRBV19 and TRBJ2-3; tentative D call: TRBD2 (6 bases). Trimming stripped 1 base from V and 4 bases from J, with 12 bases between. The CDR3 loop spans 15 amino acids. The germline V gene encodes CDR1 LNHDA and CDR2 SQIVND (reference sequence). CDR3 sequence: CASSIGALAPDTQYF. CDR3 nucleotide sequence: TGTGCCAGTAGTATAGGTGCCCTAGCGCCAGATACGCAGTATTTT.

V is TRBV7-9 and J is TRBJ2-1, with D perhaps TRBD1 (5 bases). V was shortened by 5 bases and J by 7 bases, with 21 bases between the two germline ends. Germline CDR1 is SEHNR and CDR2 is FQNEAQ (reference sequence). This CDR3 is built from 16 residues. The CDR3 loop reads CASSPMGRRVGNEQFF. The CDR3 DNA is TGTGCCAGCAGCCCCATGGGTCGCAGGGTAGGGAATGAGCAGTTCTTC.

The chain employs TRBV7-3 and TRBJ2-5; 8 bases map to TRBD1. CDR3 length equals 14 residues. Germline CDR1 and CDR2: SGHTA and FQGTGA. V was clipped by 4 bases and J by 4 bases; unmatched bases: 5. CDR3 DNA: TGTGCCAGCAGCTCGACAGGGGCCGGAGAGACCCAGTACTTC. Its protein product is CASSSTGAGETQYF.

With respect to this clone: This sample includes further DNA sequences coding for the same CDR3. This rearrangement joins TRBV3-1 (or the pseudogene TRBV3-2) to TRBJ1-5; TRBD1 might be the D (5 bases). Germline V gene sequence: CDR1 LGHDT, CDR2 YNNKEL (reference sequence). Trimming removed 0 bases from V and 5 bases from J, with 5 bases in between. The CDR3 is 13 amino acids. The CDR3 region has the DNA TGTGCCAGCAGCCAAGACAGGGATCAGCCCCAGCATTTT. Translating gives CASSQDRDQPQHF.

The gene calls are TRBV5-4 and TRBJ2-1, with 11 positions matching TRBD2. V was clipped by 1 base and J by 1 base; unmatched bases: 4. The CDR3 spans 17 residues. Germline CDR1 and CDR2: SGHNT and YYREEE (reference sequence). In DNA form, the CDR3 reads TGTGCCAGCAGCTTGATCACTAGCGGGAGATCCTACAATGAGCAGTTCTTC. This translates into CASSLITSGRSYNEQFF.

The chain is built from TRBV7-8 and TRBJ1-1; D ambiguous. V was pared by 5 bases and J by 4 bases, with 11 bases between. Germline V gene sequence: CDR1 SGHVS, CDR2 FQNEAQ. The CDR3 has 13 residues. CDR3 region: CASSPHVGTEAFF. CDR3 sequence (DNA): TGTGCCAGCAGCCCCCATGTCGGCACTGAAGCTTTCTTT.

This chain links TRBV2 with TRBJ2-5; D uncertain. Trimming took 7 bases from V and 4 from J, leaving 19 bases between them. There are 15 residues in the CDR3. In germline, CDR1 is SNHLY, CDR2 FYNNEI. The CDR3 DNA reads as TGTGCCAGCAAGAGACGGCAGGATGGTCGAGAGACCCAGTACTTC. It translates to CASKRRQDGRETQYF.

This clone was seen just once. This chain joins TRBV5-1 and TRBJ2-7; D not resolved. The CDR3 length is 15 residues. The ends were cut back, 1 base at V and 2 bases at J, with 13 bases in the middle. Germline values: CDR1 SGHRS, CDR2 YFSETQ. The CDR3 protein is CASSLRGNEAYEQYF. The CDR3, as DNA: TGCGCCAGCAGCTTGAGAGGAAATGAGGCCTACGAGCAGTACTTC.

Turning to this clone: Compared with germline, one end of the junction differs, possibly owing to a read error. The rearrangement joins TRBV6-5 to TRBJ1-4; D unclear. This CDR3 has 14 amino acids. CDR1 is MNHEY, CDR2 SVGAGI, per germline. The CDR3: CASSSVIGNEELFF. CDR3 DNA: TGTGCCAGCAGTAGCGTAATTGGTAATGAAGAACTGTTTTTT.

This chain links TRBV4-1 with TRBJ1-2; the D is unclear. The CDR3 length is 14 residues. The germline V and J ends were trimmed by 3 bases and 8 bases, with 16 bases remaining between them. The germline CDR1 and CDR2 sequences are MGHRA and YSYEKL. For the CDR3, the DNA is TGCGCCAGCAGCCAGAGGAGCGCCTCGAGCGGCTACACCTTC. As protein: CASSQRSASSGYTF.

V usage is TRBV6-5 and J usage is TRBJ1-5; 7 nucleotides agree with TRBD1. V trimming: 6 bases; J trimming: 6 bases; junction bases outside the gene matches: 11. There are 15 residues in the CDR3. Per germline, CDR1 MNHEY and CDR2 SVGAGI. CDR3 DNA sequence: TGTGCCAGCAGGACTCAGACAGGGCAGAGTCAGCCCCAGCATTTT. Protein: CASRTQTGQSQPQHF.